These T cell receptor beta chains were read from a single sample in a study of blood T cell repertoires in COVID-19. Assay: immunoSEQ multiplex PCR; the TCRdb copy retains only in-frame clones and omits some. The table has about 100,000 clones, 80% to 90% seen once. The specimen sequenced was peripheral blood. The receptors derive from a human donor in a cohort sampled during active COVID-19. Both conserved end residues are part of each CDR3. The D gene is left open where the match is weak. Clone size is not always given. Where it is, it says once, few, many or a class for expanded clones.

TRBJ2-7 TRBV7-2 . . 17 TGTGCCAGCAGCTTAGAGGAGCGAGGGAGGTCTTTCTACGAGCAGTACTTC CASSLEERGRSFYEQYF
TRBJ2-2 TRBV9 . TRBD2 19 TGTGCCAGCAGCGTATCCCCATCGGGACTAATGGGTTTTATCGGGGAGCTGTTTTTT CASSVSPSGLMGFIGELFF
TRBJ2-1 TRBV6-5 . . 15 TGTGCCAGCAGTTACCGGGACATCCAGGGGTATGAGCAGTTCTTC CASSYRDIQGYEQFF
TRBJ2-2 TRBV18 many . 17 TGTGCCAGCTCACCCACCTCCCGGACAGTGAACACCGGGGAGCTGTTTTTT CASSPTSRTVNTGELFF
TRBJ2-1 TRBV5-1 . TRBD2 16 TGCGCCAGCAGCTTATTAACTGGCGGGAGGATCAATGAGCAGTTCTTC CASSLLTGGRINEQFF
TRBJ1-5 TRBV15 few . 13 TGTGCCACCCAGGACGGGAGCTATCAGCCCCAGCATTTT CATQDGSYQPQHF
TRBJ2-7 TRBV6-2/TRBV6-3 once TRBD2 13 TGTGCCAGCAGTACGACTAGCCCGCTCGAGCAGTACTTC CASSTTSPLEQYF
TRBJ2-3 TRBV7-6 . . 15 TGTGCCAGCAGCTTAGTTCCCACTAGCACAGATACGCAGTATTTT CASSLVPTSTDTQYF
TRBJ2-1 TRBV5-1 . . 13 TGCGCCAGCAGCTCCACGGGTTACAATGAGCAGTTCTTC CASSSTGYNEQFF
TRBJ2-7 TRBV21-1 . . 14 TGTGCCAGCAGGGAGGGACAGAACAGATACGAGCAGTACTTC CASREGQNRYEQYF
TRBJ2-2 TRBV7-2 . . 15 TGTGCCAGCAGCTTAGCGGGCAGCCAGACCGGGGAGCTGTTTTTT CASSLAGSQTGELFF
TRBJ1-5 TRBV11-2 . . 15 TGTGCCAGCAGCTTAGATTCAGGGCACAATCAGCCCCAGCATTTT CASSLDSGHNQPQHF
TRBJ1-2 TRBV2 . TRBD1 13 TGTGCCAGCAGTTTCACAGGGGAGTATGGCTACACCTTC CASSFTGEYGYTF